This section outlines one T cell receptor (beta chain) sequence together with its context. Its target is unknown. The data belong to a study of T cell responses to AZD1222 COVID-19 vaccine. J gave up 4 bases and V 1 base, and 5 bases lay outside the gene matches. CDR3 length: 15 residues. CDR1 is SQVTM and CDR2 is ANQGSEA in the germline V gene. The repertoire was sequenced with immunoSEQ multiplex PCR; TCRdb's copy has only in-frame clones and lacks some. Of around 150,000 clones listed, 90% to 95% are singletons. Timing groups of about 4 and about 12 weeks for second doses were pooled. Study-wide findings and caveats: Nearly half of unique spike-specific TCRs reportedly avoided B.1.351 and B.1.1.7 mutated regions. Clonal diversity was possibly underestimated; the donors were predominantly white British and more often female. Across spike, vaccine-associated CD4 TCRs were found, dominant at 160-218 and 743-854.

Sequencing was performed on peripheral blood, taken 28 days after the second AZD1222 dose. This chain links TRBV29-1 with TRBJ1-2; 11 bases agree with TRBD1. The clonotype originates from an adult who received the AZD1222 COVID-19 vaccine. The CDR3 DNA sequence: TGCAGCGTTGAAGCGGGACAGGGGGAGCTCTATGGCTACACCTTC. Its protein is CSVEAGQGELYGYTF.